The present TCR beta chain was sequenced within a study of response to subunit inactivated influenza vaccine. The study's findings and limits: Authors suggested seasonal influenza vaccinations each recruit few new T cells.

Germline lookup yields CDR1 DFQATT and CDR2 SNEGSKA (reference sequence). CDR3 length: 13 amino acids. The V end lost 4 bases, the J end lost 7 bases, and 17 bases lay between the germline ends. One entry per CDR3 protein, called by TCRdb with MiXCR from the RT-PCR reads. The sample includes about 780,000 distinct CDR3 sequences, approximately 17% of them seen just once. Details on this clonotype: Its antigen is undetermined.

The input for sequencing was PBMCs from blood, taken roughly 5 days after vaccination. This clonotype was obtained from a man in his fifties who received an inactivated influenza vaccine. The V and J genes are TRBV20-1 and TRBJ2-7, with a tentative D call TRBD1 (6 bases). CDR3 sequence: CSAKGTPHWEQYF. The CDR3 coding sequence is TGCAGTGCTAAAGGGACACCCCATTGGGAGCAGTACTTC.